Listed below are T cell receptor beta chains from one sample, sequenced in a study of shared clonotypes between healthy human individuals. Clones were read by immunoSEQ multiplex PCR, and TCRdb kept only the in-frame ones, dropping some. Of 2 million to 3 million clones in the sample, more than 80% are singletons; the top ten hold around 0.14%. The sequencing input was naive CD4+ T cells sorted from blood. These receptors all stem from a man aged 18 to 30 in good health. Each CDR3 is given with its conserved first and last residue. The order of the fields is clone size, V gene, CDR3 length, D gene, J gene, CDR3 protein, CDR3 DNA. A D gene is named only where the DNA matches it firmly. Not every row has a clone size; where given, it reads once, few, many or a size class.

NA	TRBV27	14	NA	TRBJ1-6	CASSLWGANSPLHF	TGTGCCAGCAGTTTGTGGGGGGCGAATTCACCCCTCCACTTT
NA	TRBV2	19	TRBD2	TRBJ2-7	CASSSRSGLAGSLVHEQYF	TGTGCCAGCAGCTCACGTTCGGGACTAGCGGGATCTCTCGTCCACGAGCAGTACTTC
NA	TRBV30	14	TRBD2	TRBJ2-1	CAWGGTSGGNEQFF	TGTGCCTGGGGGGGGACTAGCGGAGGAAATGAGCAGTTCTTC
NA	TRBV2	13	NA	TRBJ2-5	CASSGPSRETQYF	TGTGCCAGCAGTGGGCCTAGTCGAGAGACCCAGTACTTC
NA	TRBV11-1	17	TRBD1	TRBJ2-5	CASSFGSRGIYQETQYF	TGTGCCAGCAGCTTTGGGAGCAGGGGGATTTACCAAGAGACCCAGTACTTC
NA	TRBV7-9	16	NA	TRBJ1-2	CASSSLGGSGRYGYTF	TGTGCCAGCAGCTCCTTAGGGGGTTCGGGAAGGTATGGCTACACCTTC
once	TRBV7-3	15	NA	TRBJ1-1	CASSLTYGPATEAFF	TGTGCCAGCAGCTTAACGTACGGGCCGGCCACTGAAGCTTTCTTT
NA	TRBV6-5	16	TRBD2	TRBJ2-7	CASSYSVLAGDYEQYF	TGTGCCAGCAGTTACTCGGTGTTAGCGGGGGACTACGAGCAGTACTTC
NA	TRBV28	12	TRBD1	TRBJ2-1	CASRGDRDEQFF	TGTGCCAGCAGGGGGGACAGGGATGAGCAGTTCTTC
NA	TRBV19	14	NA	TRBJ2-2	CASKAQRGAGELFF	TGTGCCAGTAAGGCCCAGCGAGGGGCCGGGGAGCTGTTTTTT
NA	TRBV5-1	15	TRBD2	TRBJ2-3	CASSAQAGLGDTQYF	TGCGCCAGCAGCGCACAAGCGGGACTGGGAGATACGCAGTATTTT